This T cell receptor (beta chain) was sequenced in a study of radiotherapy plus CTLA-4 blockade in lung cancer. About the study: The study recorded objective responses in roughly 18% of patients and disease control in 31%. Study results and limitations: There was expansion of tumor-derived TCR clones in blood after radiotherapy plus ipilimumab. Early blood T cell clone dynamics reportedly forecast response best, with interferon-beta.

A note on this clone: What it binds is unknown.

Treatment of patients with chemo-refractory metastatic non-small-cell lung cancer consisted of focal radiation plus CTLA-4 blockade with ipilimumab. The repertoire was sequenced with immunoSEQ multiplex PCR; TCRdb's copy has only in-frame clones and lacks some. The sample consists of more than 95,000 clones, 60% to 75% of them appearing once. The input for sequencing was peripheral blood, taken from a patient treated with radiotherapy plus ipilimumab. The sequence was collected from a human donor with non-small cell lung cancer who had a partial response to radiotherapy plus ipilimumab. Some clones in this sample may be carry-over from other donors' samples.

CDR3 region: CASSPSGQGASAQETQYF. The CDR3 DNA sequence: TGTGCCAGTAGTCCGTCCGGACAGGGGGCGAGCGCCCAAGAGACCCAGTACTTC. The V gene is TRBV19, the J gene TRBJ2-5, with 11 bases identical to TRBD1. The CDR3 length is 18 residues. Trimming took 5 bases from V and 1 from J; bases not matched to a gene: 12. Germline CDR1 reads LNHDA; CDR2 reads SQIVND (reference sequence).